Listed here are 17 T cell receptor beta chains from one sample, sequenced in a study of T cells after yellow fever vaccination. One entry per CDR3 protein results from TCRdb running MiXCR on the 5' RACE reads. The table shows 340,000 or so distinct CDR3 sequences, with about 12% occurring only once. The source was CD4+ T cells sorted from PBMCs, collected 15 days after the yellow fever booster vaccination. Receptors were obtained from a man between 18 and 29 years old who received the YFV17D yellow fever vaccine.

The gene calls are TRBV19 and TRBJ2-1; 10 bases align to TRBD2. In germline, CDR1 is LNHDA, CDR2 SQIVND (reference sequence). The J segment lost 9 bases and the V segment lost 4 bases, leaving 9 bases of the junction unmatched. The CDR3 loop spans 15 amino acids. CDR3 protein: CASSTQRGGKSEQFF. For the CDR3, the DNA is TGTGCCAGTAGTACTCAGCGGGGGGGGAAGAGTGAGCAGTTCTTC.

The table lists this clonotype with many counts. V usage is TRBV9 and J usage is TRBJ1-4; D perhaps matches TRBD1 (6 bases). Per the germline V gene, CDR1 is SGDLS and CDR2 is YYNGEE. CDR3 length equals 16 residues. With 2 bases removed from V and 2 bases from J, the gap between germline ends came to 13 bases. The CDR3 loop is CASSVGGPLTNEKLFF. In DNA, the CDR3 is TGTGCCAGCAGCGTGGGGGGGCCCCTCACTAATGAAAAACTGTTTTTT.

The gene calls are TRBV28 and TRBJ1-6; D is ambiguous. Germline V gives CDR1 MDHEN, CDR2 SYDVKM. The CDR3 is made up of 14 amino acids. V lost 3 bases and J 5 bases, leaving 8 bases between the germline ends. The DNA for the CDR3 is TGTGCCAGCAGTTTGGGGTTTGATAATTCACCCCTCCACTTT. Amino acid sequence: CASSLGFDNSPLHF.

In this sample, this clonotype turned up a few times. The chain joins TRBV7-2 to TRBJ1-2; no firm D call. This CDR3 has 13 residues. The germline gives CDR1 SGHTA, CDR2 FQGNSA. The ends were cut back, 5 bases at V and 5 bases at J, with 12 bases in the middle. Here the CDR3 DNA reads TGTGCCAGCAGCCCTATGAAGGGATATGGCTACACCTTC. This translates into CASSPMKGYGYTF.

This clonotype has a count of ten or more. V usage is TRBV7-2 and J usage is TRBJ2-1, with D possibly being TRBD1 or TRBD2 (5 bases each). Per germline, CDR1 SGHTA and CDR2 FQGNSA. This CDR3 has 16 amino acids. V lost 2 bases and J 1 base, leaving 12 bases between the germline ends. The chain's CDR3 is CASSLNLGTSYNEQFF. The CDR3 coding sequence is TGTGCCAGCAGCTTAAACTTAGGGACGTCCTACAATGAGCAGTTCTTC.

V gene TRBV12-3 or TRBV12-4 combines with J gene TRBJ2-2; D ambiguous. Trimming cost V 3 bases and J 5 bases, with 13 bases left between them. The length of the CDR3 is 15 residues. The CDR3 spells CASSFYQSLTGELFF. The CDR3 coding sequence is TGTGCCAGCAGTTTTTACCAGTCTTTAACCGGGGAGCTGTTTTTT.

The sample holds a few counts of this clonotype. The gene calls are TRBV6-1 and TRBJ2-3, with 14 bases fitting TRBD2. CDR1 is MNHNS, CDR2 SASEGT, per germline. The CDR3 is 19 residues long. V trimming: 5 bases; J trimming: 0 bases; junction bases outside the gene matches: 10. CDR3 sequence reads: CASSLQPGLAGVSTDTQYF. The CDR3 nucleotides read TGTGCCAGCAGTTTACAACCGGGACTAGCGGGGGTCAGCACAGATACGCAGTATTTT.

CDR3 coding DNA: TGTGCCAGCAGCTTGGCGCTAGCGGGGAGCTCCTACAATGAGCAGTTCTTC. Encoded protein: CASSLALAGSSYNEQFF. This chain joins TRBV11-2 and TRBJ2-1; 9 bases map to TRBD2. Germline trimming cut 3 bases from V and 0 bases from J; bases unmatched to any gene: 6. CDR1 is SGHAT, CDR2 FQNNGV, per germline. The CDR3 covers 17 residues.

This clonotype was counted only a few times. V and J are TRBV7-9 and TRBJ2-1, with D uncertain. CDR3 length: 13 residues. Germline-derived CDR1 and CDR2 are SEHNR and FQNEAQ (reference sequence). V lost 1 base to trimming and J lost 7 bases, with 8 bases between them. The CDR3 is CASSLVLINEQFF. As DNA, the CDR3 is TGTGCCAGCAGCTTAGTGTTGATAAATGAGCAGTTCTTC.

This chain joins TRBV3-1 and TRBJ1-2, with 8 nucleotides matching TRBD1. The V gene's germline CDR1 is LGHDT and CDR2 YNNKEL (reference sequence). The CDR3 has 15 residues. The V and J ends lost 2 bases and 4 bases, in that order; junction bases with no gene match: 6. The CDR3 DNA is TGTGCCAGCAGCCAATTGACAGGGGCCCCCTATGGCTACACCTTC. Translating it yields CASSQLTGAPYGYTF.

This clonotype occurred a few times. The chain has TRBV7-3 and TRBJ2-1; D may be TRBD2 (7 bases). CDR3 size: 12 residues. V shed 4 bases and J shed 15 bases, with 16 bases lying between them. Germline V gene data show CDR1 as SGHTA and CDR2 as FQGTGA. DNA of the CDR3: TGTGCCAGCAGCTCCGGGGGGCCGGCTCCGTTCTTC. This gives the protein CASSSGGPAPFF.

V gene TRBV6-6 combines with J gene TRBJ1-2; TRBD1 matches at 7 bases. Unmatched junction bases numbered 4, after V lost 6 bases and J lost 3 bases. This CDR3 is built from 13 residues. CDR1 MNHNY and CDR2 SVGAGI come from the germline V gene (reference sequence). The CDR3 spells CASRRQGDYGYTF. The CDR3 region has the DNA TGTGCCAGCAGAAGACAGGGAGACTATGGCTACACCTTC.

V gene TRBV5-1 combines with J gene TRBJ2-7; D gene unclear. The CDR3 contains 14 residues. Germline V gives CDR1 SGHRS, CDR2 YFSETQ. V was shortened by 3 bases and J by 6 bases, with 16 bases between the two germline ends. The CDR3 nucleotides are TGCGCCAGCAGCTCGTCCCTTCTCCGGGTCGAGCAGTACTTC. As protein: CASSSSLLRVEQYF. Supplemented by reference TRBV5-1 and TRBJ2-7, the full variable domain reads KAGVTQTPRYLIKTRGQQVTLSCSPISGHRSVSWYQQTPGQGLQFLFEYFSETQRNKGNFPGRFSGRQFSNSRSEMNVSTLELGDSALYLCASSSSLLRVEQYFGPGTRLTVT.

This rearrangement joins TRBV24-1 to TRBJ2-1; TRBD2 aligns across 13 bases. Unmatched junction bases numbered 1, after V lost 9 bases and J lost 6 bases. This CDR3 contains 13 residues. CDR1 and CDR2 from the germline V gene are KGHDR and SFDVKD. The CDR3, as DNA: TGTGCCACCGGGACTAGCGGGACCAATGAGCAGTTCTTC. This gives the protein CATGTSGTNEQFF.

This clonotype was found a few times. J is TRBJ1-6 and V is TRBV5-1; D remains ambiguous. Germline V gene sequence: CDR1 SGHRS, CDR2 YFSETQ. The CDR3 extends over 16 amino acids. The V and J ends lost 0 bases and 7 bases respectively, with 14 bases between them. DNA of the CDR3: TGCGCCAGCAGCTTGGGGGGTTCCCTACGAAATTCACCCCTCCACTTT. It yields the protein CASSLGGSLRNSPLHF.

In this sample, this clonotype turned up a few times. The V call is TRBV6-5, the J call TRBJ2-7, with a weak D call TRBD1 (6 bases). The CDR3 length is 16 residues. V was clipped by 0 bases and J by 0 bases, with 12 bases between them. Germline V lookup: CDR1 MNHEY, CDR2 SVGAGI. CDR3 coding DNA: TGTGCCAGCAGTTACTCGGCAGGGGTGGGCTCCTACGAGCAGTACTTC. Translated: CASSYSAGVGSYEQYF.

Only a few counts were recorded for this clonotype. The chain recombines TRBV7-8 with TRBJ1-3; perhaps TRBD1 as D (6 bases). The CDR3 length is 14 residues. Trimming cost V 4 bases and J 5 bases, with 12 bases left between them. Germline-derived CDR1 and CDR2 are SGHVS and FQNEAQ. The CDR3 DNA reads TGTGCCAGCAGCTGGTCGACAGGTAGAAACACCATATATTTT. This sequence encodes CASSWSTGRNTIYF.